Sequencing of this T cell receptor (beta chain) was carried out in a study of blood T cells in healthy people across ages. Germline CDR1 is LNHNV and CDR2 is YYDKDF (reference sequence). The CDR3 is 17 residues long. Through a sample-barcoded 5' primer and a J-beta primer mix, a second PCR was run for about 7 to 12 cycles. A template-switch adaptor containing 12 random nucleotides labeled each cDNA molecule. Individual samples furnished no less than 3 million CDR3-containing paired-end reads apiece. TCRdb redid the calling of the 5' RACE reads with MiXCR, one entry per CDR3 protein. The table lists hundreds of thousands of distinct CDR3 sequences, roughly 44% of them singletons. Study-level findings and limits: Expanded clonotype shifts may have been confounded, as the donors had an unknown CMV status. The percentage of naive T cells correlated strongly with TCR beta diversity.

This clonotype appeared once. Its target is not known. The junction and the germline gene differ at one end; a read error may be behind it. The genes are TRBV15 and TRBJ2-5, with D possibly matching TRBD2 (5 bases). This receptor was identified in a man aged 55 to 70 in good health. The specimen sequenced was blood. CDR3 sequence reads: CATCRAPGLSYQETQYF. As DNA, the CDR3 is TGTGCCACCTGCAGAGCCCCCGGACTGTCGTACCAAGAGACCCAGTACTTC.